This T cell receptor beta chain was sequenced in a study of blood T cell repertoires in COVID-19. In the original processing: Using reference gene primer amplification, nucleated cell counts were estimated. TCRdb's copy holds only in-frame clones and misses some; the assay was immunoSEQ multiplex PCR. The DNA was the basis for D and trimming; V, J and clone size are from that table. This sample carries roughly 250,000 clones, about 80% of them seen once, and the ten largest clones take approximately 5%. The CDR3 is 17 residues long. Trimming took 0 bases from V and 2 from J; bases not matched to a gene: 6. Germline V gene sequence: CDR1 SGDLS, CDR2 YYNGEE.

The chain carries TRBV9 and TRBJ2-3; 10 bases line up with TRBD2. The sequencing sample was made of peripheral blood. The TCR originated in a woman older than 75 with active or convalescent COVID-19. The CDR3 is CASSVEISGGFTDTQYF. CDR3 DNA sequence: TGTGCCAGCAGCGTAGAAATTAGCGGGGGGTTCACAGATACGCAGTATTTT.